Sequencing of this TCR beta chain was carried out in a study of OX40 agonist ivuxolimab in advanced cancers. General study findings and limits: Low levels of normalized T-cell clonal expansion also appeared in some nonresponders. Clonal expansion was among the lowest in partial responders at 0.1-3.0 mg/kg, especially CD8+.

Turning to this clone: Its antigen remains unknown.

CDR3 size: 14 residues. The germline V gene has CDR1 MNHNS and CDR2 SASEGT. Trimming removed 2 bases from V and 3 bases from J, with 10 bases in between. Sequencing used immunoSEQ multiplex PCR; TCRdb keeps in-frame clones, though not all of them. The profile shows approximately 70,000 clones, about 84% of them singletons. This chain uses TRBV6-1 with TRBJ1-2, with D unresolved. This clonotype originated in an adult with an advanced solid tumor such as melanoma, head and neck, liver or kidney cancer. The specimen comprised CD4+ or CD8+ T cells sorted from blood, sampled in a trial of the OX40 agonist ivuxolimab. Here the CDR3 DNA reads TGTGCCAGCAGTGAACGGCGAGCGGACTATGGCTACACCTTC. Translating it yields CASSERRADYGYTF.